Listed below are T cell receptor beta chains from one sample, sequenced in a study of blood T cells in healthy people across ages. TCRdb reprocessed the 5' RACE reads with MiXCR, giving one entry per CDR3 protein. The sample contains 450,000 to 600,000 distinct CDR3 sequences, about 25% of which appear only once. These same data were also listed under a study on T cells of mothers and their children.

Sequencing used blood. All receptors derive from a boy aged 2-9 years in good health. The CDR3 runs from the conserved cysteine through the conserved F or W. A D gene is named only where the DNA matches it firmly. Clone sizes are given selectively: once, few, many, or a class where the clone is expanded.

v_call	clone_size	j_call	d_call	cdr3_aa	cdr3_nt
TRBV15	.	TRBJ1-2	.	CATSRDRGQVRNYTF	TGTGCCACCAGCAGAGATCGAGGGCAGGTCCGGAACTACACCTTC
TRBV10-3	.	TRBJ2-3	TRBD2	CAISPTSGGSDTQYF	TGTGCCATCAGCCCGACTAGCGGGGGATCAGATACGCAGTATTTT
TRBV7-2	.	TRBJ2-2	.	CASSLGYRANTGELFF	TGTGCCAGCAGCTTAGGCTACAGAGCGAACACCGGGGAGCTGTTTTTT
TRBV7-9	.	TRBJ2-7	TRBD1	CASSSSGTGGYEQYF	TGTGCCAGCAGCTCATCCGGGACAGGGGGCTACGAGCAGTACTTC
TRBV6-5	few	TRBJ1-5	.	CASSHIGSNQPQHF	TGTGCCAGCAGTCATATCGGGAGCAATCAGCCCCAGCATTTT
TRBV3-1	.	TRBJ2-5	TRBD2	CASTSGKETQYF	TGTGCCAGCACGAGCGGGAAAGAGACCCAGTACTTC
TRBV3-1	once	TRBJ2-5	TRBD2	CASSPLGAGGSRETQYF	TGTGCCAGCAGCCCGCTGGGAGCGGGAGGGTCGCGGGAGACCCAGTACTTC
TRBV9	.	TRBJ2-3	TRBD2	CASSLAGEIADTQYF	TGTGCCAGCAGCTTAGCGGGAGAAATCGCAGATACGCAGTATTTT
TRBV19	.	TRBJ2-1	.	CASSIYKTGGNEQFF	TGTGCCAGTAGTATTTACAAGACTGGAGGCAATGAGCAGTTCTTC
TRBV4-3	.	TRBJ2-1	TRBD2	CASSQEQLAHTYNEQFF	TGCGCCAGCAGCCAAGAACAACTAGCGCACACCTACAATGAGCAGTTCTTC
TRBV20-1	few	TRBJ2-5	.	CSAREAVIISQYF	TGCAGTGCTAGAGAGGCAGTTATTATTTCCCAGTACTTC
TRBV11-2	few	TRBJ2-3	.	CASRTSGTLSTDTQYF	TGTGCCAGCAGAACGTCCGGGACACTGAGCACAGATACGCAGTATTTT
TRBV10-3	.	TRBJ2-5	.	CAISESRGDNQETQYF	TGTGCCATCAGTGAGTCGAGGGGGGACAACCAAGAGACCCAGTACTTC
TRBV25-1	few	TRBJ2-4	.	CASRNSRSNIQYF	TGTGCCAGCAGAAACAGCCGTTCCAACATTCAGTACTTC
TRBV7-9	.	TRBJ2-5	.	CGSSLGRLPQETQYF	TGTGGCAGCAGCTTAGGCCGACTACCACAAGAGACCCAGTACTTC
TRBV18	.	TRBJ1-1	.	CASSREAFF	TGTGCCAGCTCTCGCGAAGCTTTCTTT
TRBV10-3	.	TRBJ2-1	.	CAISELDWFEQFF	TGTGCCATCAGTGAGCTCGACTGGTTTGAGCAGTTCTTC
TRBV30	.	TRBJ2-5	.	CAWTLGRLMYF	TGTGCCTGGACCCTGGGCAGGTTAATGTACTTC
TRBV20-1	many	TRBJ1-1	.	CSASTGTRMVAEAFF	TGCAGTGCCAGTACCGGGACAAGGATGGTCGCTGAAGCTTTCTTT
TRBV4-3	.	TRBJ1-2	.	CASSQDVGGYYGYTF	TGCGCCAGCAGCCAAGATGTCGGGGGGTACTATGGCTACACCTTC
TRBV27	.	TRBJ2-5	TRBD2	CASSYSPGLAGETQYF	TGTGCCAGCAGCTATTCACCGGGACTAGCGGGAGAGACCCAGTACTTC
TRBV5-4	few	TRBJ2-3	.	CASSIYGDTQYF	TGTGCCAGCAGCATCTACGGAGATACGCAGTATTTT
TRBV30	.	TRBJ2-2	.	CAWSAQNTGELFF	TGTGCCTGGAGCGCCCAGAACACCGGGGAGCTGTTTTTT
TRBV7-2	.	TRBJ2-5	.	CASSLHGAGQEIQYF	TGTGCCAGCAGCCTTCATGGGGCGGGACAAGAGATCCAGTACTTC
TRBV6-1	.	TRBJ2-5	.	CASSSDPQGQETQYF	TGTGCCAGCAGTTCCGACCCCCAGGGGCAAGAGACCCAGTACTTC
TRBV7-9	.	TRBJ2-5	.	CAQTEAWKETQYF	TGTGCCCAAACGGAGGCCTGGAAAGAGACCCAGTACTTC
TRBV12-3/TRBV12-4	few	TRBJ2-7	.	CASRLGRQGLSYEQYF	TGTGCCAGCAGGTTAGGTCGACAGGGACTCTCCTACGAGCAGTACTTC
TRBV7-9	many	TRBJ2-1	TRBD2	CASSLGSGSSYNEQFF	TGTGCCAGCAGCTTAGGAAGCGGGAGCTCCTACAATGAGCAGTTCTTC
TRBV24-1	few	TRBJ2-5	.	CATQAAGGTQYF	TGTGCCACCCAGGCGGCTGGGGGGACCCAGTACTTC
TRBV12-5	few	TRBJ1-2	.	CASGLARQGDYGYTF	TGTGCTAGTGGTTTGGCAAGGCAGGGTGACTATGGCTACACCTTC
TRBV28	few	TRBJ2-7	.	CASSLTRLVEQYF	TGTGCCAGCAGTTTAACCCGGTTGGTTGAGCAGTACTTC
TRBV29-1	many	TRBJ2-7	TRBD1	CSVADREPYEQYF	TGCAGCGTTGCAGACAGGGAGCCCTACGAGCAGTACTTC
TRBV9	.	TRBJ2-1	TRBD2	CASSPWTSGGGEQFF	TGTGCCAGCAGCCCGTGGACTAGCGGGGGGGGTGAGCAGTTCTTC
TRBV10-3	few	TRBJ2-3	.	CAINGASSTDTQYF	TGTGCCATCAATGGTGCTAGCAGCACAGATACGCAGTATTTT
TRBV13	.	TRBJ2-2	TRBD2	CASSGRTSGGDLDTGELFF	TGTGCCAGCAGCGGTAGGACTAGCGGGGGGGATTTGGACACCGGGGAGCTGTTTTTT
TRBV7-9	.	TRBJ2-7	.	CASSPLWLTESYEQYF	TGTGCCAGCAGCCCGCTTTGGCTAACGGAGTCCTACGAGCAGTACTTC
TRBV20-1	few	TRBJ2-5	TRBD2	CSAPLAGGTQETQYF	TGCAGTGCTCCCTTGGCGGGGGGAACCCAAGAGACCCAGTACTTC
TRBV7-9	.	TRBJ2-1	TRBD2	CASRSGFTYNEQFF	TGTGCCAGCCGTAGCGGGTTCACCTACAATGAGCAGTTCTTC
TRBV19	.	TRBJ2-5	.	CASSLQVRGTQYF	TGTGCCAGTAGTTTACAGGTTCGAGGGACCCAGTACTTC
TRBV12-3/TRBV12-4	.	TRBJ2-2	TRBD2	CASSFAGAGTGELFF	TGTGCCAGCAGTTTCGCGGGAGCTGGCACCGGGGAGCTGTTTTTT
TRBV6-5	.	TRBJ2-7	TRBD1	CASQRDRGYEQYF	TGTGCCAGCCAGCGGGACAGGGGTTACGAGCAGTACTTC
TRBV6-1	few	TRBJ1-2	.	CASSFSGDYYGYTF	TGTGCCAGCAGTTTCTCAGGGGATTACTATGGCTACACCTTC
TRBV12-3/TRBV12-4	.	TRBJ2-2	TRBD1	CASRGGQDTGELFF	TGTGCCAGCAGAGGGGGACAGGACACCGGGGAGCTGTTTTTT
TRBV30	few	TRBJ2-5	.	CAWGGRPETQYF	TGTGCCTGGGGTGGGAGACCAGAGACCCAGTACTTC
TRBV11-2	.	TRBJ2-5	.	CASSSTRAAETQYF	TGTGCCAGCAGCTCTACTAGAGCCGCGGAGACCCAGTACTTC
TRBV24-1	.	TRBJ2-5	.	CATSDPRGETQYF	TGTGCCACCAGTGACCCGAGGGGAGAGACCCAGTACTTC
TRBV2	few	TRBJ2-1	TRBD2	CASSEALGGSRYNEQFF	TGTGCCAGCAGTGAAGCGCTGGGGGGGAGCCGGTACAATGAGCAGTTCTTC
TRBV20-1	few	TRBJ1-6	TRBD1	CSALGTGDIRNSPLHF	TGCAGTGCCCTAGGGACAGGGGATATTAGGAATTCGCCCCTCCACTTT
TRBV27	few	TRBJ2-5	TRBD2	CASAGLAGAQETQYF	TGTGCCAGCGCCGGACTAGCGGGGGCCCAAGAGACCCAGTACTTC
TRBV12-3/TRBV12-4	.	TRBJ2-7	.	CASSSRDGSYEQYF	TGTGCCAGCAGTTCCCGGGACGGATCCTACGAGCAGTACTTC
TRBV7-8	once	TRBJ2-6	TRBD1	CASSGTKTGAGANVLTF	TGTGCCAGCAGCGGGACAAAGACAGGGGCCGGGGCCAACGTCCTGACTTTC
TRBV12-3/TRBV12-4	.	TRBJ1-4	.	CASSSLARQANEKLFF	TGTGCCAGCAGTTCTTTAGCTCGACAGGCTAATGAAAAACTGTTTTTT
TRBV13	.	TRBJ1-5	TRBD1	CASSLYGTGHQPQHF	TGTGCCAGCAGCTTATATGGGACAGGGCATCAGCCCCAGCATTTT
TRBV5-1	.	TRBJ2-1	TRBD2	CASSGRGGGHEQFF	TGCGCCAGCAGCGGTCGGGGGGGCGGCCATGAGCAGTTCTTC
TRBV12-3/TRBV12-4	.	TRBJ2-4	TRBD1	CASSRTGKNIQYF	TGTGCCAGCAGCCGGACAGGCAAAAACATTCAGTACTTC
TRBV11-2	few	TRBJ2-7	TRBD1	CASSLARTGVPEQYF	TGTGCCAGCAGCTTAGCCCGGACAGGCGTTCCCGAGCAGTACTTC
TRBV6-2/TRBV6-3	.	TRBJ1-5	.	CASRSDGGRQPQHF	TGTGCCAGCAGATCAGACGGGGGGAGGCAGCCCCAGCATTTT